This record concerns one T cell receptor beta chain sequence. The sample is drawn from a study of blood T cell repertoires in COVID-19. There are 15 residues in the CDR3. V shed 0 bases and J 5 bases; nucleotides not matched to a gene: 6. Germline V gene data show CDR1 as SNHLY and CDR2 as FYNNEI. Libraries were prepared by immunoSEQ multiplex PCR; TCRdb keeps only in-frame clonotypes and omits some of them. The table shows 150,000 or so clones, with around 82% occurring only once. The chain combines TRBV2 with TRBJ2-5, with 7 nucleotides matching TRBD1. This TCR derives from a man aged 18 to 30 with active or convalescent COVID-19. Sequencing used peripheral blood. The CDR3 DNA is TGTGCCAGCAGTGAAGCGTGGACAGGTGGGGAGACCCAGTACTTC. Residues: CASSEAWTGGETQYF.